The clone carrying this T cell receptor beta chain was detected ten times or more. The sample originates from a study of regulatory T cells in long-lasting Graves disease. CDR3-region Arm-PCR and iRepertoire HTBI primers produced the TCR beta libraries. TCRdb ran MiXCR on the multiplex PCR reads and lists one entry per CDR3 protein. The sample has hundreds of thousands of distinct CDR3 sequences; around 21% are singletons. V gave up 0 bases and J gave up 6 bases, with 12 bases separating them. The CDR3 runs 14 residues. The germline gives CDR1 MNHEY, CDR2 SVGEGT. Indicated time point: persistent/refractory GD, antithyroid drugs over 5 years with positive TRAb. Following extraction of RNA from PBMCs, that RNA was used to make the TCR library. All patients originated from an endocrinology department located in Xi'an, China.

The sample here was peripheral blood mononuclear cells (PBMCs), taken when the disease was refractory, from a patient treated with antithyroid drugs. V is TRBV6-2 or TRBV6-3 and J is TRBJ2-7; D call uncertain. The sequence was collected from a female donor with Graves disease. The CDR3 DNA follows: TGTGCCAGCAGTTACTCGAGCCCGGGTGGCGAGCAGTACTTC. This translates into CASSYSSPGGEQYF.